Shown below are 7 T cell receptor beta chains from a single sample sequenced in a study of shared clonotypes between healthy human individuals. Assay: immunoSEQ multiplex PCR; the TCRdb copy retains only in-frame clones and omits some. This table has about 1.9 million clones, roughly 93% appearing once. Naive CD8 cells, CD45RO-negative and positively selected for CCR7, excluded terminally differentiated effector memory CD45RA+ cells. Sequencing was performed on naive CD8+ T cells from PBMCs. The receptors were gathered from a man aged 18 to 29 in good health. Some clones in this sample may be carry-over from other donors' samples.

The J gene is TRBJ1-1, the V gene TRBV6-5, with D possibly TRBD1 on 6 matching bases. Trimming took off 6 bases at V and 4 bases at J, with 12 bases between the two ends. This CDR3 region has 13 residues. Germline CDR1 is MNHEY and CDR2 is SVGAGI. The CDR3 region has the DNA TGTGCCAGCAGCCAACAGGGACTCACTGAAGCTTTCTTT. Its translation: CASSQQGLTEAFF.

This clone was observed once. The gene calls are TRBV7-9 and TRBJ2-5; TRBD1 matches 9 bases. The CDR3 loop spans 16 amino acids. The V and J ends lost 4 bases and 4 bases, in that order; junction bases with no gene match: 10. Germline V gene data show CDR1 as SEHNR and CDR2 as FQNEAQ (reference sequence). CDR3 region: CASSSPNRGHAETQYF. The CDR3 bases are TGTGCCAGCAGCTCCCCCAACAGGGGGCATGCAGAGACCCAGTACTTC. The entire variable domain, with the rest obtained from reference TRBV7-9 and TRBJ2-5, is as follows: DTGVSQNPRHKITKRGQNVTFRCDPISEHNRLYWYRQTLGQGPEFLTYFQNEAQLEKSRLLSDRFSAERPKGSFSTLEIQRTEQGDSAMYLCASSSPNRGHAETQYFGPGTRLLVL.

The gene calls are TRBV9 and TRBJ2-3; 7 nucleotides match TRBD2. Germline CDR1 is SGDLS and CDR2 is YYNGEE. V trimming: 1 base; J trimming: 6 bases; junction bases outside the gene matches: 11. The CDR3 has 16 residues. CDR3 region: CASSVLAESARDTQYF. The DNA of the CDR3 is TGTGCCAGCAGCGTACTAGCGGAATCGGCCCGGGATACGCAGTATTTT. Full variable domain (outside the CDR3, taken from reference TRBV9 and TRBJ2-3): DSGVTQTPKHLITATGQRVTLRCSPRSGDLSVYWYQQSLDQGLQFLIQYYNGEERAKGNILERFSAQQFPDLHSELNLSSLELGDSALYFCASSVLAESARDTQYFGPGTRLTVL.

Only one count was recorded for this clone. V usage is TRBV27 and J usage is TRBJ2-2, with 10 bases fitting TRBD2. Germline assignment: CDR1 MNHEY and CDR2 SMNVEV (reference sequence). This CDR3 region has 16 residues. V dropped 3 bases and J dropped 6; count of bases not matched to a gene: 7. For the CDR3, the DNA is TGTGCCAGCAGTTTCTCTAGCGGGAGTTTCCCCGGGGAGCTGTTTTTT. Its translation: CASSFSSGSFPGELFF.

The gene calls are TRBV4-1 and TRBJ2-1, with D possibly matching TRBD1 (6 bases). CDR1 and CDR2 from the germline V gene are MGHRA and YSYEKL. Deletions cut 5 bases from V and 2 bases from J, with 10 bases between. The CDR3 runs to 14 residues. CDR3 coding DNA: TGCGCCAGCAGCGGCCACAGGGCCTACAATGAGCAGTTCTTC. It codes for CASSGHRAYNEQFF.

The V gene is TRBV15, the J gene TRBJ2-7, with 7 bases aligning to TRBD2. The J segment lost 6 bases and the V segment lost 3 bases, leaving 11 bases of the junction unmatched. The CDR3 length is 15 residues. Germline values: CDR1 LNHNV, CDR2 YYDKDF (reference sequence). CDR3: CATSRGTISLAEQYF. The CDR3 nucleotides read TGTGCCACCAGCAGGGGGACTATATCACTAGCCGAGCAGTACTTC.

The J gene is TRBJ1-2, the V gene TRBV4-3, with TRBD1 as a possible D gene (5 bases). V shed 0 bases and J shed 3 bases, with 17 bases lying between them. The CDR3 consists of 17 residues. Germline CDR1 and CDR2: LGHNA and YSLEER. For the CDR3, the DNA is TGCGCCAGCAGCCAAGACCTTGCAGGGTCTGACTACTATGGCTACACCTTC. Protein sequence: CASSQDLAGSDYYGYTF.